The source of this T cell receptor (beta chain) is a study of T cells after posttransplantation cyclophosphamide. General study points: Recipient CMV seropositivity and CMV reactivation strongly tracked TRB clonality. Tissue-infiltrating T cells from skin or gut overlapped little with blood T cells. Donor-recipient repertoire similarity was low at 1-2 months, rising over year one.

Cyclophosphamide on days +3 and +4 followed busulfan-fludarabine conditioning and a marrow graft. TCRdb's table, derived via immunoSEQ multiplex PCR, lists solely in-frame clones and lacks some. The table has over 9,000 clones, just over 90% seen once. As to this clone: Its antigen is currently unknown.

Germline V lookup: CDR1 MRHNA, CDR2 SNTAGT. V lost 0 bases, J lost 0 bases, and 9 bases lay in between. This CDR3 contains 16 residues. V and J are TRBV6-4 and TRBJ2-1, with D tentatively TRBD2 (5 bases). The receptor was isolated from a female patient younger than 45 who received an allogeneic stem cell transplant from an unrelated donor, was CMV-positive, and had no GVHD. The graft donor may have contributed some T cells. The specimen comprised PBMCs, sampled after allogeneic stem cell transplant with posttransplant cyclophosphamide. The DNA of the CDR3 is TGTGCCAGCAGTGACTCTTGGAGGAGCTCCTACAATGAGCAGTTCTTC. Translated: CASSDSWRSSYNEQFF.